Described below is a single TCR beta chain sequence and its context. The antigen is not known. In the same sample, other DNA sequences code for this CDR3. Expressed TCRB transcripts were sequenced, since all the RNA that had been isolated was reverse transcribed. Sequencing was performed with immunoSEQ multiplex PCR; in TCRdb, only in-frame clones are kept and a portion is missing. In the table there are 100,000 to 150,000 clones, roughly 17% of which are singletons. Per germline, CDR1 MDHEN and CDR2 SYDVKM. CDR3 length equals 11 residues. V lost 5 bases and J 5 bases, leaving 6 bases between the germline ends. These data come from a study of beta chain features in type 1 diabetes. Whole-study results and caveats: Researchers report that Type 1 diabetes patients had moderately but significantly shorter TCRB CDR3s across all four CD4+ subsets. Patients showed naive, central memory and Treg TCRB repertoires that appeared more similar than those of healthy donors.

The sequence was collected from a man in his late teens or twenties with type 1 diabetes. The V gene is TRBV28, the J gene TRBJ2-5; D remains ambiguous. The material sequenced was central memory CD4+ T cells from blood. The chain's CDR3 is CASSLGETQYF. As DNA, the CDR3 is TGTGCCAGCAGTCTGGGGGAGACCCAGTACTTC.